The 10 T cell receptor beta chains below come from one sample, sequenced in a study of early T cells in non-severe SARS-CoV-2 infection. TCRdb independently ran MiXCR on the 5' RACE reads; one entry per CDR3 protein. The top ten clones hold 7.8% of a sample with roughly 81,000 distinct CDR3 sequences, less than 8% of them seen once. The sample taken for sequencing was whole blood. These receptors were taken from an adult who was a healthcare worker with PCR-confirmed SARS-CoV-2 infection or an uninfected control (not recorded which).

This clonotype was seen only a few times. This chain joins TRBV7-6 and TRBJ2-2; 8 bases agree with TRBD1. The CDR3 runs 16 residues. Germline CDR1 SGHVS, CDR2 FNYEAQ. Unmatched junction bases numbered 11, after V lost 5 bases and J lost 6 bases. CDR3 region: CASSNPGTGLPGELFF. CDR3 DNA sequence: TGTGCCAGCAGCAACCCCGGGACAGGTTTACCCGGGGAGCTGTTTTTT.

This clonotype was counted between two and nine times. CDR3 in amino acids: CASFPLGTEAYEQYF. The CDR3 nucleotides are TGTGCCAGCTTCCCACTCGGGACAGAAGCCTACGAGCAGTACTTC. V usage is TRBV7-8 and J usage is TRBJ2-7; TRBD1 matches at 7 bases. V lost 8 bases and J lost 2; bases outside the gene matches: 12. The CDR3 covers 15 residues. CDR1 is SGHVS, CDR2 FQNEAQ, per germline.

The CDR3 loop is CASSLGTVYEQYF. The CDR3 DNA sequence: TGTGCCAGCAGTTTGGGGACAGTCTACGAGCAGTACTTC. This chain uses TRBV12-3 or TRBV12-4 with TRBJ2-7; 7 positions agree with TRBD1. The CDR3 length is 13 residues. Trimming cost V 3 bases and J 3 bases; bases outside gene matches: 2.

The chain recombines TRBV12-3 or TRBV12-4 with TRBJ2-7; 9 bases agree with TRBD1. J gave up 6 bases and V 5 bases, and 11 bases lay outside the gene matches. The length of the CDR3 is 15 residues. The CDR3 DNA reads as TGTGCCAGCAGTGAAACCGGGACAGGGAAGGGCGAGCAGTACTTC. Protein: CASSETGTGKGEQYF.

This clonotype occurred a few times. The rearrangement joins TRBV18 to TRBJ2-5; possible D gene TRBD2, 6 bases. CDR1 and CDR2 from the germline V gene are KGHSH and LQKENI. Trimming cost V 2 bases and J 2 bases, with 21 bases left between them. This CDR3 contains 18 residues. In DNA, the CDR3 is TGTGCCAGCTCACCAAACCCTTCCGGGAGAAGGGGACAAGAGACCCAGTACTTC. Its translation is CASSPNPSGRRGQETQYF.

The gene calls are TRBV11-3 and TRBJ2-5; 7 nucleotides align to TRBD2. Per germline, CDR1 SGHNT and CDR2 YENEEA. Germline trimming cut 5 bases from V and 2 bases from J; bases unmatched to any gene: 5. The CDR3 length is 14 residues. The CDR3 here is CASSNEAGQETQYF. In nucleotides, the CDR3 is TGTGCCAGCAGCAATGAAGCGGGACAAGAGACCCAGTACTTC.

On this clonotype: It may be a read error: a sequence one base away is much more abundant. The CDR3 ends on some other residue instead of the conserved phenylalanine or tryptophan, so this is likely a read error. This sequence joins TRBV28 and TRBJ2-2, with D tentatively TRBD2 (5 bases). The CDR3 runs to 16 residues. The germline gives CDR1 MDHEN, CDR2 SYDVKM. With 6 bases removed from V and 5 bases from J, the gap between germline ends came to 19 bases. The CDR3 is CASSSREGDGTGELFL. As DNA, the CDR3 is TGTGCCAGCAGCTCGCGAGAGGGCGATGGGACCGGGGAGCTGTTTTTA.

This clonotype was detected many times. The chain uses TRBV12-3 or TRBV12-4 and TRBJ2-2; D possibly corresponds to TRBD1 (5 bases). The CDR3 runs 13 residues. V shed 7 bases and J shed 1 base, with 7 bases lying between them. The chain's CDR3 is CASNQGNTGELFF. The CDR3 DNA is TGTGCCAGCAACCAGGGGAACACCGGGGAGCTGTTTTTT.

The chain links TRBV2 to TRBJ2-3; no definite D call. Deletions cut 7 bases from V and 0 bases from J, with 8 bases between. The CDR3 covers 13 residues. CDR1 and CDR2 (germline): SNHLY, FYNNEI. CDR3 loop: CASTRDSTDTQYF. Written as DNA, the CDR3 is TGTGCCAGCACGCGAGACAGCACAGATACGCAGTATTTT.

This clonotype has at least ten counts. The CDR3 coding sequence is TGTGCCAGCAGCTTGGTCCCCCCGGGTAGCGGGGGGGCCAGGGAGCAGTTCTTC. Translated, it gives CASSLVPPGSGGAREQFF. The chain links TRBV5-4 to TRBJ2-1; 11 nucleotides line up with TRBD2. The junction had 15 bases not matched to a gene; V was cut back by 0 bases and J by 10 bases. CDR3 length: 18 residues. Germline V gene lookup returns CDR1 SGHNT and CDR2 YYREEE (reference sequence).